Listed below are T cell receptor beta chains from one sample, sequenced in a study of blood T cell repertoires in COVID-19. Here immunoSEQ multiplex PCR was the method, and the copy in TCRdb shows in-frame clones only, minus some. The sample includes fewer than 110,000 clones, around four fifths seen only once; the top ten take roughly 4%. Sample: peripheral blood. Receptors originate from a man between 65 and 79 years old with acute or convalescent COVID-19. The CDR3 runs from the conserved cysteine through the conserved F or W. D genes are given only for firm matches. Not all rows give a size; the values are once, few, many and, for expanded clones, a class.

V gene	D gene	J gene	clone size	CDR3 DNA	CDR3 protein
TRBV10-3	TRBD2	TRBJ2-3	NA	TGTGCCATCAGCGTAGCGGGGGAAGAAGGTACGCAGTATTTT	CAISVAGEEGTQYF
TRBV4-2	TRBD2	TRBJ2-7	NA	TGTGCCAGCAGCCAAGAAAAAGCGGGGGGACCCTACGAGCAGTACTTC	CASSQEKAGGPYEQYF
TRBV3-1/TRBV3-2	NA	TRBJ2-4	NA	TGTGCCAGCAGCCAGGACAGAAACATTCAGTACTTC	CASSQDRNIQYF
TRBV6-5	NA	TRBJ1-2	NA	TGTGCCAGCAGTCCAGGGTCCAACCCTCTATATGGCTACACCTTC	CASSPGSNPLYGYTF
TRBV10-3	NA	TRBJ1-2	NA	TGTGCCATCAGTGATAAGGGGGCTAACTATGGCTACACCTTC	CAISDKGANYGYTF
TRBV6-6	NA	TRBJ2-6	NA	TGTGCCAGCAGTTACGTCGGGGCTGGGGCCAACGTCCTGACTTTC	CASSYVGAGANVLTF
TRBV9	NA	TRBJ1-1	once	TGTGCCAGCAGCGTCCAGGGGAACACTGAAGCTTTCTTT	CASSVQGNTEAFF
TRBV7-9	TRBD1	TRBJ1-2	NA	TGTGCCAGCGGTTTACAGGGGGCGAACTATGGCTACACCTTC	CASGLQGANYGYTF
TRBV2	TRBD1	TRBJ2-5	NA	TGTGCCAGCAGTGCCGTGGGACAGCAAGAGACCCAGTACTTC	CASSAVGQQETQYF
TRBV18	NA	TRBJ2-2	NA	TGTGCCAGCTCACCCACAAATAACAAGAACACCGGGGAGCTGTTTTTT	CASSPTNNKNTGELFF
TRBV27	NA	TRBJ2-1	NA	TGTGCCAGCAGTTTTAATAGTGGGGGGTACAATGAGCAGTTCTTC	CASSFNSGGYNEQFF
TRBV5-1	TRBD1	TRBJ2-7	NA	TGCGCCAGCAGCCGCGGGACAGGGGGCTGGAACGAGCAGTACTTC	CASSRGTGGWNEQYF
TRBV25-1	NA	TRBJ2-2	NA	TGTGCCAGCCTACAGGGACAACTTAACACCGGGGAGCTGTTTTTT	CASLQGQLNTGELFF
TRBV19	NA	TRBJ2-7	few	TGTGCCAGTACTAGGGACCCTGCGGGAGAGCAGTACTTC	CASTRDPAGEQYF
TRBV18	TRBD1	TRBJ1-3	NA	TGTGCCAGCTCACCTATGGGACAGGGGACTGGAAACACCATATATTTT	CASSPMGQGTGNTIYF
TRBV7-9	NA	TRBJ2-2	NA	TGTGCCAGCAGCTCGCTCGGAAGGGGGTGGAACACCGGGGAGCTGTTTTTT	CASSSLGRGWNTGELFF
TRBV7-3	TRBD2	TRBJ2-1	NA	TGTGCCAGCAGCCCCTTAGCGGGGGGCTTTCCTAATGAGCAGTTCTTC	CASSPLAGGFPNEQFF
TRBV6-5	TRBD1	TRBJ2-3	NA	TGTGCCAGCAGACCGGGACAGGGGGTCACAGATACGCAGTATTTT	CASRPGQGVTDTQYF
TRBV11-3	TRBD2	TRBJ2-1	once	TGTGCCAGCAGCTTAGTGCGGGCTAGCGGGGGGGCCAGTGAGCAGTTCTTC	CASSLVRASGGASEQFF
TRBV4-3	TRBD2	TRBJ2-7	NA	TGCGCCAGCAGCCAAGAATCGGGGTCAGTGGTAGCGGGGGGGACCTACGAGCAGTACTTC	CASSQESGSVVAGGTYEQYF
TRBV20-1	NA	TRBJ2-7	NA	TGCAGTGCTAGTACGGGGGGCCTTGAGCAGTACTTC	CSASTGGLEQYF
TRBV7-6	NA	TRBJ1-2	NA	TGTGCCAGCAGTCCCCCGGGAGGGGGCTATGGCTACACCTTC	CASSPPGGGYGYTF
TRBV11-2	TRBD1	TRBJ1-3	NA	TGTGCCAGCAGCCAACAGGGGACAAACACCATATATTTT	CASSQQGTNTIYF
TRBV6-5	TRBD2	TRBJ2-2	NA	TGTGCCAGCAGACTGGGGGGACTAGCAACCGGGGAGCTGTTTTTT	CASRLGGLATGELFF
TRBV27	NA	TRBJ1-5	few	TGTGCCAGCAGCCCCACAGCATATAGCAATCAGCCCCAGCATTTT	CASSPTAYSNQPQHF
TRBV10-1	NA	TRBJ1-5	NA	TGCGCCAGCACTATCCAGGGGAAAGAGCCCCAGCATTTT	CASTIQGKEPQHF
TRBV19	NA	TRBJ2-2	NA	TGTGCCAGTAGTATACAGGGGACGAACACCGGGGAGCTGTTTTTT	CASSIQGTNTGELFF
TRBV27	TRBD1	TRBJ2-7	medium-sized	TGTGCCAGCAGTTTATCGCGACAGGGAGCCTACTCCTACGAGCAGTACTTC	CASSLSRQGAYSYEQYF
TRBV2	TRBD1	TRBJ2-1	NA	TGTGCCAGCAGTGAAGACCGGACAGGGAACAATGAGCAGTTCTTC	CASSEDRTGNNEQFF
TRBV19	NA	TRBJ1-4	NA	TGTGCCAGTAGTATCAGTGAAAAACTGTTTTTT	CASSISEKLFF
TRBV18	TRBD1	TRBJ2-2	NA	TGTGCCAGCTCACCTCGGACAGGGACGAACACCGGGGAGCTGTTTTTT	CASSPRTGTNTGELFF
TRBV10-3	TRBD1	TRBJ2-4	NA	TGTGCCACCACTCGGACAGGGGCCAAAAACATTCAGTACTTC	CATTRTGAKNIQYF
TRBV4-3	NA	TRBJ2-5	NA	TGCGCCAGCAGCCAAAGTTTTCAGTACCAAGAGACCCAGTACTTC	CASSQSFQYQETQYF
TRBV4-2	TRBD2	TRBJ2-7	NA	TGTGCCAGCAGCCAAGCTTCAGGGACTAGCGGGGGTTACGAGCAGTACTTC	CASSQASGTSGGYEQYF
TRBV10-2	NA	TRBJ1-1	NA	TGCGCCAGCAGGACAAGCAGTTCCCGGGAAGCTTTCTTT	CASRTSSSREAFF
TRBV5-4	TRBD2	TRBJ2-3	NA	TGTGCCAGCAGCTTGATGGCTAGCGGGGGGACAGATACGCAGTATTTT	CASSLMASGGTDTQYF
TRBV15	NA	TRBJ1-1	NA	TGTGCCACCAGCAGAGATCTGGCGGGGAACACTGAAGCTTTCTTT	CATSRDLAGNTEAFF
TRBV5-1	TRBD1	TRBJ2-5	NA	TGCGCCAGCAGCCCGAGGACAGGGGAGGCAGAGACCCAGTACTTC	CASSPRTGEAETQYF
TRBV4-1	TRBD1	TRBJ1-2	few	TGCGCCAGCAGCCGCGAGGACAGGGAACACACCTTC	CASSREDREHTF
TRBV6-4	TRBD2	TRBJ2-3	NA	TGTGCCAGCAGTAGGACTAGTGCAGATACGCAGTATTTT	CASSRTSADTQYF
TRBV5-1	TRBD1	TRBJ1-6	NA	TGCGCCAGCAGCCTCGGGACAGGGTCGCCTATCGGTAATTCACCCCTCCACTTT	CASSLGTGSPIGNSPLHF
TRBV7-3	TRBD1	TRBJ1-6	once	TGTGCCAGCAGCTCCGGACAGGGGGCTTCACCCCTCCACTTT	CASSSGQGASPLHF
TRBV18	NA	TRBJ1-6	NA	TGTGCCAGCTCACCTAGGGAGACGAGATATTCACCCCTCCACTTT	CASSPRETRYSPLHF
TRBV16	TRBD1	TRBJ1-2	few	TGTGCCAGCAGCCAATCACAGGGGAGCTATGGCTACACCTTC	CASSQSQGSYGYTF
TRBV7-3	NA	TRBJ2-7	NA	TGTGCCAGCAGCCCGCAATCCGGGGTCTACGAGCAGTACTTC	CASSPQSGVYEQYF
TRBV18	NA	TRBJ2-5	NA	TGTGCCAGCTCACCACTAGCGGCTCAAGAGACCCAGTACTTC	CASSPLAAQETQYF
TRBV7-9	TRBD2	TRBJ2-1	once	TGTGCCAGCACCCGGGGAGCGGGGGAGGGTTACAATGAGCAGTTCTTC	CASTRGAGEGYNEQFF
TRBV19	TRBD1	TRBJ1-5	NA	TGTGCCAGCCGAAGGGGGGACAGCTCTGGCAATCAGCCCCAGCATTTT	CASRRGDSSGNQPQHF
TRBV27	NA	TRBJ1-4	NA	TGTGCCAGCAGTCTGGCAGGGCTAGGGTCTAATGAAAAACTGTTTTTT	CASSLAGLGSNEKLFF
TRBV7-2	NA	TRBJ1-2	NA	TGTGCCAGCAGCCTCTCCGCGGCAGTGGGAGAGGATGGCTACACCTTC	CASSLSAAVGEDGYTF
TRBV29-1	NA	TRBJ2-2	NA	TGCAGCGTTGTCAGGGGAACCGGGGAGCTGTTTTTT	CSVVRGTGELFF
TRBV4-1	NA	TRBJ2-5	once	TGCGCCAGCAGCCAAGATTTTGAAGGGGCTCGGGAGACCCAGTACTTC	CASSQDFEGARETQYF
TRBV4-3	NA	TRBJ1-4	few	TGCGCCAGCAGCCAAAGCGGGGCCACTAATGAAAAACTGTTTTTT	CASSQSGATNEKLFF
TRBV6-4	TRBD1	TRBJ1-6	NA	TGTGCCAGCAAGACAGGGGACTCCTATAATTCACCCCTCCACTTT	CASKTGDSYNSPLHF
TRBV7-2	NA	TRBJ2-2	NA	TGTGCCAGCAGCCCCTTCGGGGGGCAGACCGGGGAGCTGTTTTTT	CASSPFGGQTGELFF
TRBV7-3	NA	TRBJ1-3	NA	TGTGCCAGCAGCTTAAAGCCGCGGAAGGCCGCTGGAGACACCATATATTTT	CASSLKPRKAAGDTIYF